Included here is one T cell receptor beta chain sequence, with context. The antigen remains undetermined. The sample originates from a study of T-cell memory formation after mild COVID-19. Findings of the study overall: Contracting clones localized mainly to CM and EM when CD4+ and mainly to EMRA when CD8+. Pre-infection memory contained some responding clones, which suggested that cross-reactive memory had joined.

One entry per CDR3 protein results from TCRdb running MiXCR on the 5' RACE reads. The data hold over 500,000 distinct CDR3 sequences, with approximately 15% observed a single time. The CDR3 runs 15 residues. V trimming: 6 bases; J trimming: 6 bases; junction bases outside the gene matches: 11. This TCR came from an adult woman who had mild COVID-19 (a few samples of this study predate the infection). Cell type and time point are not known. Sequenced material: PBMCs or a T cell subset sorted from them (not recorded which). The chain links TRBV12-3 or TRBV12-4 to TRBJ1-3; the match to TRBD1 covers 7 bases. CDR3 coding DNA: TGTGCCAGCAGGACAGGGTTCATAGGTGTAAACACCATATATTTT. It yields the protein CASRTGFIGVNTIYF.